The present entry profiles one T cell receptor (beta chain) with its context. This sample is part of a study of blood T cell dynamics during melanoma immunotherapy. Germline V gives CDR1 MNHEY, CDR2 SMNVEV (reference sequence). This CDR3 region has 16 residues. The V gene end was trimmed by 0 bases and the J gene end by 3 bases; junction bases not matched to a gene: 5. TCRdb's copy holds only in-frame clones and misses some; the assay was immunoSEQ multiplex PCR. The data hold about 15,000 clones, with roughly 84% observed a single time. Described time point: pre-treatment baseline. This TCR derives from a human donor with melanoma. The chain has TRBV27 and TRBJ1-5; TRBD1 agrees at 7 bases. This material consisted of blood, taken from a patient treated with checkpoint blockade. CDR3 loop: CASSLSTGQINQPQHF. CDR3 sequence (DNA): TGTGCCAGCAGTTTATCGACGGGACAGATCAATCAGCCCCAGCATTTT.